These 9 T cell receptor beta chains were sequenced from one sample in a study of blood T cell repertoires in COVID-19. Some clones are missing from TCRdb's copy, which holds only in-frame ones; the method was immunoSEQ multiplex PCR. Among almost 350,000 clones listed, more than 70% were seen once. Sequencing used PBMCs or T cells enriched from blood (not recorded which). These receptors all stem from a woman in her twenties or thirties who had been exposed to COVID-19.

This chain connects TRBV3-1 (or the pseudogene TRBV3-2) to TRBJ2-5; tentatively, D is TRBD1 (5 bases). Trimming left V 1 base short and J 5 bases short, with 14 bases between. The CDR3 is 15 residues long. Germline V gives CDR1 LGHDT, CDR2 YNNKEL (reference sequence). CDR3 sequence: CASSQALDNVETQYF. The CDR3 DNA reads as TGTGCCAGCAGCCAAGCGTTGGACAACGTGGAGACCCAGTACTTC.

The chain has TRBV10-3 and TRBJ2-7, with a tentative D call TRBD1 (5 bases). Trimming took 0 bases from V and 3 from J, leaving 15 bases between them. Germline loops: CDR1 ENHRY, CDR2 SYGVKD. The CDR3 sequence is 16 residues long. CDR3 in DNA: TGTGCCATCAGTGAGTCAAGGGGAAATGGGGACTACGAGCAGTACTTC. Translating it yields CAISESRGNGDYEQYF.

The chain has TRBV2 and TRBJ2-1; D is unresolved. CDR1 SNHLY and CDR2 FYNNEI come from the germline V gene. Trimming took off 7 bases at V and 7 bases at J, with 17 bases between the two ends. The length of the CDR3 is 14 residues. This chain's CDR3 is CASTVLPLRNEQFF. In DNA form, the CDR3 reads TGTGCCAGCACCGTACTCCCCTTACGGAATGAGCAGTTCTTC.

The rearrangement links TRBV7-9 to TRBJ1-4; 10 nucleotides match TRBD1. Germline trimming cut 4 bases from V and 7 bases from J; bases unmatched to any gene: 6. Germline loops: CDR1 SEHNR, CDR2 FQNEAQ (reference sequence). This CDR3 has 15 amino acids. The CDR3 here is CASSSPGQGIEKLFF. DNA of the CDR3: TGTGCCAGCAGCTCCCCGGGACAGGGGATTGAAAAACTGTTTTTT.

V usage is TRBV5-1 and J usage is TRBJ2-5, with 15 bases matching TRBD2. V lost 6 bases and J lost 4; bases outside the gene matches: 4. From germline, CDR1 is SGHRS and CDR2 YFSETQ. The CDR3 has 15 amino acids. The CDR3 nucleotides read TGCGCCAGCACCGCGGGACTAGCGGGAGGAGAGACCCAGTACTTC. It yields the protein CASTAGLAGGETQYF.

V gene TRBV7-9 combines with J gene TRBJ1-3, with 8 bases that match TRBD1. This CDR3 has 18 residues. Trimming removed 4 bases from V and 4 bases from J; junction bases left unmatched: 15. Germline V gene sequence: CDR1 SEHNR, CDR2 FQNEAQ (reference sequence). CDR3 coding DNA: TGTGCCAGCAGCTCGATACTGGAAGGACAGGGAGCAGGAAACACCATATATTTT. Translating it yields CASSSILEGQGAGNTIYF.

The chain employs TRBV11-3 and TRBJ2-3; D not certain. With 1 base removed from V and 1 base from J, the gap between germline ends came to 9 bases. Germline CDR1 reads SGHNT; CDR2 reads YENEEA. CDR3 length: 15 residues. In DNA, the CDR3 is TGTGCCAGCAGCTTAGGCCCCCGGGGCACAGATACGCAGTATTTT. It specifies CASSLGPRGTDTQYF.

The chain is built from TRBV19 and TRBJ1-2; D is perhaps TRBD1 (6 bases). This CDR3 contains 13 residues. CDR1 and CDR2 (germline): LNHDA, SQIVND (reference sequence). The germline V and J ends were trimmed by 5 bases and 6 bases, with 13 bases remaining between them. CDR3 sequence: CASSQQGENGYTF. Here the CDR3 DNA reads TGTGCCAGTAGTCAACAGGGTGAGAATGGCTACACCTTC.

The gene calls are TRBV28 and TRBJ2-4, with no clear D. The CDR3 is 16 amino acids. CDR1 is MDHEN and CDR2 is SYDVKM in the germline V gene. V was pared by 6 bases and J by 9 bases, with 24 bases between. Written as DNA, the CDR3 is TGTGCCAGCAGCGACCTCGCCCGGTATCCCCCGGGCATTCAGTACTTC. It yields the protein CASSDLARYPPGIQYF.